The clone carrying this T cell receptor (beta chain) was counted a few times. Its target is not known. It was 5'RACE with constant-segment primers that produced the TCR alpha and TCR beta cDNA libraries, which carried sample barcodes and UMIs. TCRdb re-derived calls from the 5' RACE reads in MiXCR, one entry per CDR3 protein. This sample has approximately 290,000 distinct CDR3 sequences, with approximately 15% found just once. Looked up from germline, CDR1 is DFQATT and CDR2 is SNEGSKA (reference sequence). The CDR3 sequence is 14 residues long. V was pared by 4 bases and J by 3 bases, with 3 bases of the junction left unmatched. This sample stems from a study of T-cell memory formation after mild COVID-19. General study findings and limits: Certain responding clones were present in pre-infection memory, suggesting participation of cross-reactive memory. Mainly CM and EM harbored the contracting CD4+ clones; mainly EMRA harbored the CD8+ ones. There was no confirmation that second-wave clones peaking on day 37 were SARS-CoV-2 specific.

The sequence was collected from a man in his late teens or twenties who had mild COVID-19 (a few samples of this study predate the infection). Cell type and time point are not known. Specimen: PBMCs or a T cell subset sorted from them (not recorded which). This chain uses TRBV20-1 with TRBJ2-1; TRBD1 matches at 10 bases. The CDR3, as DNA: TGCAGTGCTACCCGGGACAGGGGCTACAATGAGCAGTTCTTC. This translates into CSATRDRGYNEQFF.